This TCR beta chain emerged from a study of blood T cells in healthy people across ages. Whole-study results and caveats: Investigators viewed diversity estimates from one million T cells as underestimates, the study reported. Using unsorted PBMCs precluded a conclusive naive versus antigen-experienced comparison.

Ten or more counts support this clonotype. Its antigen is undetermined. With a J-beta primer mix and a sample-barcoded 5' primer, a second PCR ran 7 to 11 cycles. MiXCR, run by TCRdb on the 5' RACE reads, gives a single entry per CDR3 protein. The sample records some 760,000 distinct CDR3 sequences, roughly 25% being singletons. V shed 3 bases and J shed 1 base, with 6 bases lying between them. The CDR3 has 13 residues. Germline CDR1 is SGHTA and CDR2 is FQGNSA. The same specimen was also included in a second study, on T cells of mothers and their children. Per that study: In both related and unrelated pairs, TCR recombination output is shaped similarly by thymic selection.

The sequence was collected from a boy under 18 in good health. Sequencing was carried out using blood. The chain joins TRBV7-2 to TRBJ2-5, with D hard to call. CDR3 loop: CASSFRVQETQYF. The CDR3 DNA sequence: TGTGCCAGCAGCTTCCGTGTCCAAGAGACCCAGTACTTC.